This T cell receptor beta chain was identified in a study of shared clonotypes between healthy human individuals. Donors were healthy HIV-negative adults without recent acute infections or vaccinations. Using immunoSEQ multiplex PCR, the repertoire was profiled, and TCRdb retains in-frame clones only, with some absent. The table records 850,000 to 1,200,000 clones, approximately 70% of them present only once. Trimming at V came to 5 bases and at J to 0 bases, leaving 10 bases not matched to a gene. Germline lookup yields CDR1 SGHDN and CDR2 FVKESK. The CDR3 runs to 16 residues. The specimen was memory CD4+ T cells sorted from blood. Indicated subset: CD45RA-negative fraction. The source is a man between 18 and 29 years old in good health. The chain couples TRBV14 to TRBJ2-7; the match to TRBD2 covers 7 bases. DNA of the CDR3: TGTGCCAGCAGCGCACGGAGCGGGGTTCTCTCCTACGAGCAGTACTTC. It specifies CASSARSGVLSYEQYF.